The present T cell receptor (beta chain) was sequenced within a study of cytomegalovirus exposure and HLA in healthy donors. Looking at the study overall: The approximately 690 first-cohort repertoires and the 130 or so validation repertoires shared the same platform, a later analysis reported.

Assay used: immunoSEQ multiplex PCR; TCRdb lists only in-frame clones, some missing. The table shows about 120,000 clones, with 89% occurring only once. The V gene's germline CDR1 is SNHLY and CDR2 FYNNEI. J lost 4 bases, V lost 8 bases, and 6 bases had no gene match. There are 16 residues in the CDR3. Sequenced sample: PBMCs. The TCR sequence derives from a woman younger than 35 in good health and CMV-seronegative. J is TRBJ2-2 and V is TRBV2; 14 bases align to TRBD2. In DNA form, the CDR3 reads TGTGCCAGCTCCCCGGGACTAGCGGGAGCCACCGGGGAGCTGTTTTTT. Translated: CASSPGLAGATGELFF.